The present T cell receptor beta chain was sequenced within a study of neurological immune-mediated disorders (dated by TCRdb to between 2017 and 2020). General notes on the study: Among the roughly 34 multiple sclerosis patients, relapsing-remitting MS was present in about 31 and secondary progressive MS was present in 3. The study compared peripheral blood TCR-beta repertoires of HTLV-I-associated myelopathy (HAM/TSP) patients, multiple sclerosis patients and healthy controls using UMI-based sequencing. Alongside PBMC samples, the set of some 98 TCR-beta libraries contained longitudinal samples, technical triplicates, and paired CD4+ and CD8+ T-cell subsets that had been sorted. The cohort was made up of about 68 subjects, consisting of roughly 15 HAM/TSP patients, 35 or so multiple sclerosis patients and roughly 20 healthy controls.

For the unsorted PBMC libraries, 2 million PBMCs were stored in RNAlater at -80 degrees C until RNA extraction and were used to generate the libraries. Multiple sclerosis patients were enrolled in a US clinical protocol evaluating disease progression by magnetic resonance imaging. Peripheral blood was subjected to Ficoll-Hypaque density gradient centrifugation to isolate PBMCs, which were then cryopreserved in liquid nitrogen. This clonotype has ten or more counts. Its target antigen remains unknown. No per-base quality is available; no much larger clone lies one base away. Study-wide findings and limitations: In phylogenetic analysis, the repertoires of 18 of 34 MS patients grouped into a cluster of related CDR3 sequences, which suggests a possible signature at the repertoire level. The highest TCR clonal expansion was observed in HAM/TSP patients, whereas the lowest was observed in MS patients, even when compared with healthy controls. No association of the MS cluster with clinical or MRI features was observed, and the need for larger cohorts was stated by the authors. Across subjects, expanded clones never shared an identical CDR3 amino acid sequence, which suggests that the TCR-beta repertoires in every group were private.

cDNA synthesis used template-switch 5'RACE with a primer carrying a 10-nucleotide random unique molecular identifier tagging each TCR transcript. Every sequencing run covered 15-18 subjects and yielded more than 160 million TCR-beta sequences. The RNeasy kit was used to extract total RNA. Using the KAPA Real-time Library Amplification kit, TCR-beta VDJ regions were amplified with primers for the TCR constant region and the 5'RACE anchor. A first PCR added sample indexes and Illumina adaptors, and a second PCR then raised library yield. After purification with Ampure beads, the TCR product of roughly 650 bp was size-selected on a 2% E-gel SizeSelection system. Before pooling, library quality was assessed on a Bioanalyzer, concentration was determined with Qubit, and library quantification was performed with the Kapa Library Quantification kit. An Illumina HiSeq 2500 was used to sequence the libraries paired-end at 2 x 150 bp. To increase sequence diversity, about 25-31% phiX was spiked into each library pool. In the source study's methods: Quality-filtered reads were processed with the UMI-based MiGEC pipeline, and over 90% of raw TCR sequences were removed by the MiGEC pipeline during error correction. VDJ genes were aligned to IMGT germline references, and each clonotype was defined by a unique CDR3 amino acid sequence together with V-J genes. Clonal expansion, Shannon diversity, and CDR3 relatedness (CalcPairwiseDistances, ClusterSamples) were evaluated with VDJtools, and phylogenetic trees were built with CLCbio workbench. A clone was classed as expanded if it had 8 or more unique UMIs, a cutoff based on coefficient-of-variation modelling across technical triplicates. TCRdb passed the public sequencing reads through fastp at Q25 and MiXCR, retaining productive beta sequences. Identical CDR3 protein sequences are pooled into one entry, listed with their most common genes and DNA. For this entry, the V and J calls and clone size follow TCRdb and not the study's own pipeline. The table for this sample lists approximately 52,000 distinct CDR3 sequences; approximately 3.5% of them were counted only once. The top ten constitute about 6.3% of the sample.

Specimen: PBMCs. The clonotype was recovered from a man aged 40-49 years with multiple sclerosis.

The CDR3 loop reads CSARAGAVGTF. The sequenced DNA is TGCAGTGCTAGAGCGGGGGCGGTGGGTACCTTC. The chain was built from TRBV20-1 and TRBJ1-2; D gene: possibly TRBD1, on 6 matching bases. Trimming costs V 1 base and J 14 bases, and their ends lie 14 bases apart. The cysteine opens and the phenylalanine closes a CDR3 of 11 amino acids. The only DNA kept is the CDR3, 33 bases in frame from the first base. As encoded in the germline V gene (reference sequence), CDR1 is DFQATT while CDR2 is SNEGSKA.